The rows below give T cell receptor beta chains drawn from one sample of a study of T-cell reconstitution after alpha-beta-depleted transplantation in children. A single record per CDR3 protein comes from TCRdb applying MiXCR to the PCR reads. This repertoire shows approximately 630,000 distinct CDR3 sequences, around 13% found once; its top ten account for about 0.77%. The sample here was PBMCs, taken before TCRalphabeta/CD19-depleted stem cell transplant. All receptors derive from a girl aged 2-15 years with congenital amegakaryocytic thrombocytopenia, due to receive a stem cell transplant. CDR3s include the opening cysteine and the closing phenylalanine or tryptophan. A D gene is named only where the DNA matches it firmly. Clone size is given for some rows only: seen once, a few or many times, or a class if the clone is expanded.

abundance: few; d_gene: TRBD1; j_gene: TRBJ1-2; v_gene: TRBV18; CDR3aa: CASSLGTGLSGYTF; CDR3nt: TGTGCCAGCTCACTTGGGACAGGGTTGAGTGGCTACACCTTC
abundance: few; d_gene: .; j_gene: TRBJ2-1; v_gene: TRBV5-1; CDR3aa: CASSLVWGIDNEQFF; CDR3nt: TGCGCCAGCAGCTTAGTGTGGGGGATCGACAATGAGCAGTTCTTC
abundance: many; d_gene: TRBD1; j_gene: TRBJ1-4; v_gene: TRBV5-1; CDR3aa: CASSSDRGAREKLFF; CDR3nt: TGCGCCAGCAGCTCTGACAGGGGCGCGAGAGAAAAACTGTTTTTT
abundance: many; d_gene: .; j_gene: TRBJ2-7; v_gene: TRBV5-1; CDR3aa: CASSFLGFHEQYF; CDR3nt: TGCGCCAGCAGCTTTTTGGGTTTCCACGAGCAGTACTTC
abundance: .; d_gene: .; j_gene: TRBJ1-1; v_gene: TRBV5-5; CDR3aa: CASSRRRDTEAFF; CDR3nt: TGTGCCAGCAGCAGACGGCGGGACACTGAAGCTTTCTTT
abundance: few; d_gene: TRBD2; j_gene: TRBJ2-7; v_gene: TRBV7-9; CDR3aa: CASTGGSYEQYF; CDR3nt: TGTGCCAGCACGGGAGGCTCCTACGAGCAGTACTTC
abundance: few; d_gene: TRBD1; j_gene: TRBJ1-5; v_gene: TRBV29-1; CDR3aa: CSVALGQGSSSNQPQHF; CDR3nt: TGCAGCGTCGCCTTGGGACAGGGGTCGTCCAGCAATCAGCCCCAGCATTTT
abundance: few; d_gene: TRBD1; j_gene: TRBJ1-5; v_gene: TRBV19; CDR3aa: CASSSDRGYQPQHF; CDR3nt: TGTGCCAGTAGTTCGGACAGGGGATATCAGCCCCAGCATTTT
abundance: few; d_gene: .; j_gene: TRBJ1-2; v_gene: TRBV4-1; CDR3aa: CASSQVGYTF; CDR3nt: TGCGCCAGCAGCCAAGTTGGCTACACCTTC
abundance: few; d_gene: TRBD2; j_gene: TRBJ2-7; v_gene: TRBV20-1; CDR3aa: CSARDFLSGSSYEQYF; CDR3nt: TGCAGTGCTAGAGATTTCCTTAGCGGGAGCTCCTACGAGCAGTACTTC
abundance: many; d_gene: .; j_gene: TRBJ2-1; v_gene: TRBV12-3/TRBV12-4; CDR3aa: CASSLDWASGFF; CDR3nt: TGTGCCAGCAGTCTGGACTGGGCTTCGGGTTTCTTC
abundance: .; d_gene: .; j_gene: TRBJ1-6; v_gene: TRBV5-4; CDR3aa: CASSSRTTHLGANSPLHF; CDR3nt: TGTGCCAGCAGCAGCCGGACAACTCACCTCGGGGCCAATTCACCCCTCCACTTT
abundance: .; d_gene: .; j_gene: TRBJ2-1; v_gene: TRBV24-1; CDR3aa: CATSDPTVLGAYNEQFF; CDR3nt: TGTGCCACCAGTGACCCAACTGTCCTCGGAGCCTACAATGAGCAGTTCTTC
abundance: .; d_gene: .; j_gene: TRBJ2-3; v_gene: TRBV20-1; CDR3aa: CSASKRGSTDTQYF; CDR3nt: TGCAGTGCTAGTAAACGGGGTTCCACAGATACGCAGTATTTT
abundance: many; d_gene: TRBD1; j_gene: TRBJ2-2; v_gene: TRBV7-7; CDR3aa: CASSAGTGGIGELFF; CDR3nt: TGTGCCAGCAGCGCCGGGACAGGAGGGATCGGGGAGCTGTTTTTT
abundance: many; d_gene: .; j_gene: TRBJ1-5; v_gene: TRBV12-3/TRBV12-4; CDR3aa: CASSEFSNQPQHF; CDR3nt: TGTGCCAGCAGTGAATTTAGCAATCAGCCCCAGCATTTT
abundance: few; d_gene: TRBD2; j_gene: TRBJ2-3; v_gene: TRBV20-1; CDR3aa: CSARQREGTSDTQYF; CDR3nt: TGCAGTGCTCGCCAGCGGGAGGGAACGTCCGATACGCAGTATTTT
abundance: many; d_gene: .; j_gene: TRBJ2-1; v_gene: TRBV6-2/TRBV6-3; CDR3aa: CASSYVGPREQFF; CDR3nt: TGTGCCAGCAGTTACGTGGGCCCCCGGGAGCAGTTCTTC
abundance: many; d_gene: .; j_gene: TRBJ2-2; v_gene: TRBV29-1; CDR3aa: CSVRPPNTGELFF; CDR3nt: TGCAGCGTTCGACCACCTAACACCGGGGAGCTGTTTTTT
abundance: .; d_gene: .; j_gene: TRBJ2-1; v_gene: TRBV27; CDR3aa: CASSLFGATTEREQFF; CDR3nt: TGTGCCAGCAGTTTATTCGGCGCGACTACCGAGAGGGAGCAGTTCTTC
abundance: .; d_gene: .; j_gene: TRBJ2-1; v_gene: TRBV24-1; CDR3aa: CATSDPRLGNEQFF; CDR3nt: TGTGCCACCAGTGACCCCCGACTCGGCAATGAGCAGTTCTTC
abundance: many; d_gene: TRBD2; j_gene: TRBJ2-1; v_gene: TRBV20-1; CDR3aa: CSARDPGSGSQGEQFF; CDR3nt: TGCAGTGCTAGAGATCCAGGTAGCGGGAGTCAGGGTGAGCAGTTCTTC
abundance: many; d_gene: .; j_gene: TRBJ1-1; v_gene: TRBV10-3; CDR3aa: CAISKTVEVEAFF; CDR3nt: TGTGCCATCAGTAAGACAGTCGAAGTCGAAGCTTTCTTT
abundance: few; d_gene: .; j_gene: TRBJ1-2; v_gene: TRBV5-1; CDR3aa: CASKTSPGPDYGYTF; CDR3nt: TGCGCCAGCAAAACCTCACCGGGGCCCGACTATGGCTACACCTTC
abundance: many; d_gene: TRBD2; j_gene: TRBJ2-7; v_gene: TRBV12-3/TRBV12-4; CDR3aa: CASRRTSSYEQYF; CDR3nt: TGTGCCAGCCGGAGGACTAGCTCCTACGAGCAGTACTTC
abundance: few; d_gene: TRBD1; j_gene: TRBJ2-7; v_gene: TRBV5-1; CDR3aa: CASSLYGTGFFYEQYF; CDR3nt: TGCGCCAGCAGCTTGTACGGGACAGGGTTTTTTTACGAGCAGTACTTC
abundance: few; d_gene: TRBD2; j_gene: TRBJ2-1; v_gene: TRBV12-3/TRBV12-4; CDR3aa: CASSFGLAGAVLNEQFF; CDR3nt: TGTGCCAGCAGTTTCGGACTAGCGGGAGCCGTACTCAATGAGCAGTTCTTC
abundance: many; d_gene: .; j_gene: TRBJ2-3; v_gene: TRBV6-5; CDR3aa: CASSYSHPTDTQYF; CDR3nt: TGTGCCAGCAGTTACTCCCACCCCACAGATACGCAGTATTTT
abundance: few; d_gene: .; j_gene: TRBJ2-7; v_gene: TRBV20-1; CDR3aa: CSARSPGLHNPEQYF; CDR3nt: TGCAGTGCTAGATCACCGGGACTCCATAATCCCGAGCAGTACTTC
abundance: many; d_gene: .; j_gene: TRBJ2-3; v_gene: TRBV5-1; CDR3aa: CASSSFGGTDTQYF; CDR3nt: TGCGCCAGCAGCTCCTTCGGCGGCACAGATACGCAGTATTTT
abundance: .; d_gene: .; j_gene: TRBJ2-2; v_gene: TRBV5-8; CDR3aa: CASSPLPEAGELFF; CDR3nt: TGTGCCAGCAGCCCACTCCCTGAGGCCGGGGAGCTGTTTTTT
abundance: .; d_gene: TRBD2; j_gene: TRBJ2-5; v_gene: TRBV12-3/TRBV12-4; CDR3aa: CASSRANGRALDETQYF; CDR3nt: TGTGCCAGCAGTCGGGCGAACGGGAGGGCCCTCGATGAGACCCAGTACTTC
abundance: few; d_gene: .; j_gene: TRBJ1-2; v_gene: TRBV20-1; CDR3aa: CSAKQGSNYGYTF; CDR3nt: TGCAGTGCTAAACAGGGATCTAACTATGGCTACACCTTC
abundance: many; d_gene: .; j_gene: TRBJ1-2; v_gene: TRBV20-1; CDR3aa: CSAPTGSYGYTF; CDR3nt: TGCAGTGCGCCAACAGGGAGCTATGGCTACACCTTC
abundance: many; d_gene: .; j_gene: TRBJ2-7; v_gene: TRBV27; CDR3aa: CASREEDSSYEQYF; CDR3nt: TGTGCCAGCAGGGAAGAGGACAGCTCCTACGAGCAGTACTTC
abundance: once; d_gene: TRBD1; j_gene: TRBJ2-1; v_gene: TRBV7-9; CDR3aa: CASSSTTGGSYNEQFF; CDR3nt: TGTGCCAGCAGTTCCACTACAGGGGGAAGTTACAATGAGCAGTTCTTC
abundance: many; d_gene: .; j_gene: TRBJ2-7; v_gene: TRBV5-1; CDR3aa: CASSLTTDYEQYF; CDR3nt: TGCGCCAGCAGCTTAACTACAGACTACGAGCAGTACTTC
abundance: .; d_gene: .; j_gene: TRBJ1-4; v_gene: TRBV6-1; CDR3aa: CASRKRGTREKLFF; CDR3nt: TGTGCCAGCAGGAAGAGGGGGACAAGGGAAAAACTGTTTTTT
abundance: few; d_gene: .; j_gene: TRBJ2-1; v_gene: TRBV18; CDR3aa: CASSSVVRINEQFF; CDR3nt: TGTGCCAGCTCATCTGTAGTAAGAATCAATGAGCAGTTCTTC
abundance: few; d_gene: .; j_gene: TRBJ1-5; v_gene: TRBV14; CDR3aa: CASSQGVHQPQHF; CDR3nt: TGTGCCAGCAGCCAAGGCGTACATCAGCCCCAGCATTTT
abundance: many; d_gene: .; j_gene: TRBJ2-3; v_gene: TRBV6-1; CDR3aa: CASSPSWGRQDTQYF; CDR3nt: TGTGCCAGCAGCCCATCTTGGGGGCGCCAAGATACGCAGTATTTT
abundance: .; d_gene: .; j_gene: TRBJ2-7; v_gene: TRBV5-1; CDR3aa: CASSKQVSSYEQYF; CDR3nt: TGCGCCAGCAGCAAGCAGGTGAGCTCCTACGAGCAGTACTTC
abundance: .; d_gene: .; j_gene: TRBJ1-1; v_gene: TRBV10-3; CDR3aa: CAIGATNTEAFF; CDR3nt: TGTGCCATCGGGGCCACCAACACTGAAGCTTTCTTT
abundance: many; d_gene: .; j_gene: TRBJ2-3; v_gene: TRBV15; CDR3aa: CASRTDTQYF; CDR3nt: TGTGCCAGTCGCACAGATACGCAGTATTTT
abundance: many; d_gene: .; j_gene: TRBJ1-2; v_gene: TRBV5-5; CDR3aa: CASSLNPPDPKKVF; CDR3nt: TGTGCCAGCAGCTTGAACCCACCGGACCCCAAGAAGGTCTTC
abundance: few; d_gene: TRBD2; j_gene: TRBJ2-1; v_gene: TRBV12-3/TRBV12-4; CDR3aa: CASSPGLAGRLSKALEQFF; CDR3nt: TGTGCCAGCAGCCCGGGACTAGCGGGAAGGTTGTCAAAGGCTCTTGAGCAGTTCTTC
abundance: .; d_gene: .; j_gene: TRBJ2-7; v_gene: TRBV5-1; CDR3aa: CASSAGQLLLEQYF; CDR3nt: TGCGCCAGCAGCGCGGGACAGCTCCTCCTGGAGCAGTACTTC
abundance: few; d_gene: TRBD2; j_gene: TRBJ2-3; v_gene: TRBV7-9; CDR3aa: CASSLEAGWEPDTQYF; CDR3nt: TGTGCCAGCAGCTTAGAAGCGGGATGGGAGCCAGATACGCAGTATTTT